These 20 T cell receptor beta chains share one sample of origin, sequenced in a study of a mutant IDH1 vaccine in newly diagnosed glioma (dated by TCRdb to about 2021). The library was made by the immunoSEQ multiplex PCR assay. TCRdb's version of the immuneACCESS table is confined to in-frame rearrangements and falls short of the full clone set. An unresolved V gene accounts for under half of the shortfall where checked; the remainder is of unknown origin. For this sample the table gives around 130,000 clones, of which about four fifths were detected only once. The ten most abundant clones make up under 5.5% of the sample. No antigens are known for them. The sample's time point label is to be understood as: week 11, during vaccination. Each vaccine dose was 300 ug of a 20-mer mutant IDH1 peptide in Montanide, given subcutaneously with topical imiquimod. The source material was PBMCs, sampled from a glioma patient whose treatment included an IDH1 peptide vaccine. These receptors all stem from a man aged 35-49 years with glioma.

V and J are TRBV6-5 and TRBJ2-1; D gene unclear. Germline CDR1 reads MNHEY; CDR2 reads SVGAGI. The CDR3 loop spans 14 amino acids. The ends were cut back, 4 bases at V and 6 bases at J, with 13 bases in the middle. The CDR3 protein is CASSFGTLGNEQFF. The CDR3 region has the DNA TGTGCCAGCAGTTTTGGCACCTTGGGCAATGAGCAGTTCTTC.

J is TRBJ2-3 and V is TRBV9; the D gene is possibly TRBD2 (5 bases). CDR1 SGDLS and CDR2 YYNGEE come from the germline V gene. The CDR3 spans 13 residues. Trimming removed 0 bases from V and 13 bases from J, with 15 bases in between. CDR3 sequence (DNA): TGTGCCAGCAGCGTAGCTGAGGGTCGGCGGGAGTATTTT. Encoded protein: CASSVAEGRREYF.

The chain carries TRBV6-6 and TRBJ2-7; D remains unclear. The CDR3 has 15 amino acids. V lost 0 bases, J lost 2 bases, and 11 bases lay in between. Germline V CDR1 and CDR2: MNHNY, SVGAGI (reference sequence). The CDR3 DNA sequence: TGTGCCAGCAGTTACTCGAATTGGAATACCTACGAGCAGTACTTC. Encoded protein: CASSYSNWNTYEQYF.

There are a few counts of this clone. The chain employs TRBV30 and TRBJ1-1, with TRBD1 identical over 7 bases. CDR1 and CDR2 from the germline V gene are GTSNPN and SVGIG (reference sequence). The J segment lost 3 bases and the V segment lost 2 bases, leaving 3 bases of the junction unmatched. The CDR3 spans 13 residues. The CDR3 DNA is TGTGCCTGGAGTACAGGGGAGGACACTGAAGCTTTCTTT. Protein product: CAWSTGEDTEAFF. The full variable domain, with the rest looked up from reference TRBV30 and TRBJ1-1, is SQTIHQWPATLVQPVGSPLSLECTVEGTSNPNLYWYRQAAGRGLQLLFYSVGIGQISSEVPQNLSASRPQDRQFILSSKKLLLSDSGFYLCAWSTGEDTEAFFGQGTRLTVV.

The chain employs TRBV28 and TRBJ2-7, with 12 bases matching TRBD1. Germline V gene sequence: CDR1 MDHEN, CDR2 SYDVKM. V shed 6 bases and J 3 bases; nucleotides not matched to a gene: 9. The CDR3 runs to 16 residues. The chain's CDR3 is CASSSGQGARSYEQYF. The CDR3 DNA is TGTGCCAGCAGCTCGGGACAGGGGGCAAGAAGCTACGAGCAGTACTTC.

The gene calls are TRBV9 and TRBJ1-1; D ambiguous. The CDR3 spans 13 residues. Trimming shortened V by 4 bases and J by 3 bases, and 10 bases separated the two germline ends. Germline CDR1 is SGDLS and CDR2 is YYNGEE. The CDR3 region has the DNA TGTGCCAGCAGCCTTACTCCTGACACTGAAGCTTTCTTT. Its translation: CASSLTPDTEAFF.

This clone was picked up a small number of times. V usage is TRBV25-1 and J usage is TRBJ2-2; the D is unclear. Deletions cut 5 bases from V and 4 bases from J, with 8 bases between. Germline CDR1 and CDR2: MGHDK and SYGVNS. The CDR3 is 13 amino acids. The CDR3 sequence is CASSPGRTGELFF. The CDR3 coding sequence is TGTGCCAGCAGTCCAGGCCGCACCGGGGAGCTGTTTTTT. Based on the CDR3 plus reference TRBV25-1 and TRBJ2-2, the full variable domain is EADIYQTPRYLVIGTGKKITLECSQTMGHDKMYWYQQDPGMELHLIHYSYGVNSTEKGDLSSESTVSRIRTEHFPLTLESARPSHTSQYLCASSPGRTGELFFGEGSRLTVL.

The chain is built from TRBV7-9 and TRBJ1-5; 10 bases match TRBD1. The CDR3 totals 16 residues. The J segment lost 3 bases and the V segment lost 3 bases, leaving 5 bases of the junction unmatched. Germline V lookup: CDR1 SEHNR, CDR2 FQNEAQ (reference sequence). The CDR3 spells CASSFTGTGVNQPQHF. CDR3 bases: TGTGCCAGCAGCTTCACCGGGACAGGGGTCAATCAGCCCCAGCATTTT.

V and J are TRBV4-2 and TRBJ2-5; TRBD2 matches 13 bases. CDR3 length equals 15 residues. The germline gives CDR1 LGHNA, CDR2 YNFKEQ. J was trimmed by 4 bases and V by 4 bases; bases with no gene match: 3. The CDR3 protein is CASSRGLAGAETQYF. Here the CDR3 DNA reads TGTGCCAGCAGCCGCGGACTAGCGGGGGCAGAGACCCAGTACTTC.

This chain joins TRBV9 and TRBJ2-5; TRBD2 aligns across 16 bases. Unmatched junction bases numbered 3, after V lost 3 bases and J lost 4 bases. The germline V gene has CDR1 SGDLS and CDR2 YYNGEE. The CDR3 loop spans 16 amino acids. The DNA of the CDR3 is TGTGCCAGCAGCGAGGGACTAGCGGGAGGGATAGAGACCCAGTACTTC. It codes for CASSEGLAGGIETQYF.

V is TRBV27 and J is TRBJ1-2; the match to TRBD1 covers 7 bases. Trimming cost V 6 bases and J 6 bases; bases outside gene matches: 16. Germline CDR1 MNHEY, CDR2 SMNVEV (reference sequence). This CDR3 has 16 residues. CDR3 sequence reads: CASRVGVNRGRDGYTF. The CDR3 DNA reads as TGTGCCAGCAGGGTGGGCGTCAACAGGGGTAGGGATGGCTACACCTTC.

The chain combines TRBV5-6 with TRBJ2-7; unclear D gene. This CDR3 comprises 14 residues. Looked up from germline, CDR1 is SGHDT and CDR2 is YYEEEE. V was clipped by 0 bases and J by 2 bases, with 9 bases between them. The CDR3 loop reads CASSLDGFTYEQYF. The CDR3 nucleotides are TGTGCCAGCAGCTTGGATGGGTTTACCTACGAGCAGTACTTC.

The chain carries TRBV5-8 and TRBJ1-1; D is unclear. There are 11 residues in the CDR3. CDR1 and CDR2 from the germline V gene are SGHTS and YDEGEE. V lost 0 bases, J lost 14 bases, and 11 bases lay in between. The CDR3 DNA reads as TGTGCCAGCAGCTTGGCCAGCAGACTCTTCTTT. Encoded protein: CASSLASRLFF. The complete variable domain, with remaining parts taken from reference TRBV5-8 and TRBJ1-1, reads EAGVTQSPTHLIKTRGQQATLRCSPISGHTSVYWYQQALGLGLQFLLWYDEGEERNRGNFPPRFSGRQFPNYSSELNVNALELEDSALYLCASSLASRLFFGQGTRLTVV.

The gene calls are TRBV4-3 and TRBJ1-4; a weak D match, TRBD1 (5 bases). The germline V and J ends were trimmed by 3 bases and 8 bases, with 16 bases remaining between them. The CDR3 has 15 residues. Germline V gives CDR1 LGHNA, CDR2 YSLEER. The CDR3: CASSQGTRGDEKLFF. The DNA of the CDR3 is TGCGCCAGCAGCCAGGGTACGAGGGGCGACGAAAAACTGTTTTTT.

J is TRBJ2-4 and V is TRBV2, with D uncertain. CDR1 SNHLY and CDR2 FYNNEI come from the germline V gene. V gave up 2 bases and J gave up 2 bases, with 7 bases separating them. This CDR3 spans 14 amino acids. CDR3 protein: CASSERVTKNIQYF. The CDR3 DNA is TGTGCCAGCAGTGAACGGGTAACCAAAAACATTCAGTACTTC.

The DNA for the CDR3 is TGTGCCAGCAGCTTAGGCGGGACAGGCGGGTTGGGGCAGTATTTT. It translates to CASSLGGTGGLGQYF. This chain links TRBV13 with TRBJ2-3, with TRBD1 identical over 8 bases. The CDR3 contains 15 residues. The V and J ends lost 0 bases and 11 bases, in that order; junction bases with no gene match: 10. Germline lookup yields CDR1 PRHDT and CDR2 FYEKMQ (reference sequence).

In this sample, this clone turned up a few times. The chain carries TRBV19 and TRBJ1-6; 7 bases match TRBD1. Germline V gene lookup returns CDR1 LNHDA and CDR2 SQIVND (reference sequence). The CDR3 extends over 15 amino acids. V trimming: 7 bases; J trimming: 9 bases; junction bases outside the gene matches: 12. CDR3 bases: TGTGCCAGTACCCGCTCCCGGGACAGAGTTTCACCCCTCCACTTT. Amino acids: CASTRSRDRVSPLHF.

V usage is TRBV7-8 and J usage is TRBJ2-3; 8 positions agree with TRBD1. The CDR3 spans 14 residues. The V gene end was trimmed by 6 bases and the J gene end by 4 bases; junction bases not matched to a gene: 6. Germline-derived CDR1 and CDR2 are SGHVS and FQNEAQ. The CDR3 loop is CASRDRVTSDTQYF. CDR3 nucleotides: TGTGCCAGCAGGGACAGGGTTACCTCAGATACGCAGTATTTT.

The CDR3 DNA follows: TGTGCCAGCAGCTCAGTGGGGGACAGGGCAGTCTGGAACGAGCAGTACTTC. Translated: CASSSVGDRAVWNEQYF. The rearrangement joins TRBV5-6 to TRBJ2-7, with TRBD1 matching over 9 bases. Trimming at V came to 3 bases and at J to 5 bases, leaving 15 bases not matched to a gene. This CDR3 contains 17 residues. The germline CDR1 and CDR2 sequences are SGHDT and YYEEEE.

This chain links TRBV15 with TRBJ2-3, with D perhaps TRBD2 (6 bases). The ends were cut back, 3 bases at V and 0 bases at J, with 13 bases in the middle. The V gene's germline CDR1 is LNHNV and CDR2 YYDKDF (reference sequence). The CDR3 runs 16 residues. CDR3 in DNA: TGTGCCACCAGCAGGGAACTAGCAACTAGCACAGATACGCAGTATTTT. It specifies CATSRELATSTDTQYF.